This entry features one TCR beta chain sequence. In germline, CDR1 is SGHRS, CDR2 YFSETQ. The CDR3 has 14 residues. The germline V and J ends were trimmed by 0 bases and 3 bases, with 6 bases remaining between them. This specimen belongs to a study of T-cell memory formation after mild COVID-19. TCRdb itself ran the 5' RACE reads through MiXCR, one entry per CDR3 protein. The sample consists of under 350,000 distinct CDR3 sequences, around 15% of them appearing once. The J gene is TRBJ1-4, the V gene TRBV5-1; D call uncertain. The sequencing input was PBMCs or a T cell subset sorted from them (not recorded which). The TCR comes from a man between 18 and 29 years old who had mild COVID-19 (a few samples of this study predate the infection). Cell type and time point are not known. The CDR3: CASSLGAANEKLFF. In DNA, the CDR3 is TGCGCCAGCAGCTTGGGGGCAGCTAATGAAAAACTGTTTTTT.